This is a list of T cell receptor beta chains from one sample in a study of T cell repertoires in aging, cancer and after chemotherapy. TCRdb reanalysed the multiplex PCR reads using MiXCR and keeps one entry per CDR3 protein. The sample lists some 9,600 distinct CDR3 sequences, 30% to 40% seen once, with roughly 1.5% in the top ten. The sequenced sample was blood. These receptors were taken from a human donor in good health. Each CDR3 is given with its conserved first and last residue. A D gene is named only where the DNA matches it firmly. Rows give clone size only sometimes, using once, few, many, or a class for an expanded clone.

d_call clone_size j_call v_call cdr3_aa cdr3_nt
NA NA TRBJ1-5 TRBV7-9 CAGSFGGQPQHF TGTGCCGGCAGCTTCGGTGGTCAGCCCCAGCATTTT
NA once TRBJ1-6 TRBV5-5 CASSPQDPSSYNSPLHF TGTGCCAGCAGCCCGCAGGACCCGAGCTCCTATAATTCACCCCTCCACTTT
NA once TRBJ1-2 TRBV20-1 CSAPRTANYGYTF TGCAGTGCCCCTAGGACAGCTAACTATGGCTACACCTTC
TRBD2 NA TRBJ2-2 TRBV19 CASSFSGLGTGELFF TGTGCCAGTAGTTTTAGCGGGCTTGGGACCGGGGAGCTGTTTTTT
NA NA TRBJ2-2 TRBV6-4 CASKRTGESGELFF TGTGCCAGCAAAAGAACGGGGGAGTCCGGGGAGCTGTTTTTT
NA NA TRBJ1-3 TRBV6-1 CASSESGGVSGNTIYF TGTGCCAGCAGTGAAAGTGGAGGGGTCTCTGGAAACACCATATATTTT
TRBD1 NA TRBJ1-1 TRBV4-1 CASSPFGQGEAFF TGCGCCAGCAGCCCATTCGGACAGGGCGAAGCTTTCTTT
NA NA TRBJ1-1 TRBV7-9 CASSRGLGTEAFF TGTGCCAGCAGCCGGGGGTTAGGGACTGAAGCTTTCTTT
NA NA TRBJ2-3 TRBV20-1 CSARPRSTDTQYF TGCAGTGCTAGACCCAGAAGCACAGATACGCAGTATTTT
NA NA TRBJ1-5 TRBV28 CASTRQSNQPQHF TGTGCCAGCACGCGGCAGAGCAATCAGCCCCAGCATTTT
NA NA TRBJ1-2 TRBV20-1 CSARDAGDYGYTF TGCAGTGCTAGAGATGCAGGGGACTATGGCTACACCTTC
TRBD2 few TRBJ2-7 TRBV6-5 CASSTPGLGPYEQYF TGTGCCAGCAGTACCCCGGGACTAGGACCTTACGAGCAGTACTTC
NA NA TRBJ2-1 TRBV20-1 CSASLYPYNEQFF TGCAGTGCCTCACTGTATCCCTACAATGAGCAGTTCTTC